The 11 T cell receptor beta chains in this list originate from one sample, sequenced in a study of T cell responses to AZD1222 COVID-19 vaccine. TCRdb's table, derived via immunoSEQ multiplex PCR, lists solely in-frame clones and lacks some. The sample has 77,000 or so clones; 75% to 90% are singletons. The sample here was peripheral blood, taken on day 0 of AZD1222 vaccination. Receptor source: an adult in good health.

V gene TRBV28 combines with J gene TRBJ2-6; 8 nucleotides agree with TRBD1. Per the germline V gene, CDR1 is MDHEN and CDR2 is SYDVKM. The CDR3 spans 19 residues. V lost 4 bases to trimming and J lost 1 base; unmatched junction nucleotides: 12. The CDR3 bases are TGTGCCAGCAGTTCCTACGGACAGGGCCTCTCTTCTGGGGCCAACGTCCTGACTTTC. Translation: CASSSYGQGLSSGANVLTF. Variable domain in full (rest from reference TRBV28 and TRBJ2-6): DVKVTQSSRYLVKRTGEKVFLECVQDMDHENMFWYRQDPGLGLRLIYFSYDVKMKEKGDIPEGYSVSREKKERFSLILESASTNQTSMYLCASSSYGQGLSSGANVLTFGAGSRLTVL.

This chain connects TRBV6-1 to TRBJ2-7; TRBD2 is a possible D gene (6 bases). V lost 0 bases and J lost 4, with 13 bases in between. This CDR3 has 15 amino acids. Germline V gene lookup returns CDR1 MNHNS and CDR2 SASEGT. The CDR3 sequence is CASSEAGAGIYEQYF. The CDR3 DNA follows: TGTGCCAGCAGTGAAGCAGGAGCGGGCATATACGAGCAGTACTTC.

This clone was counted between two and nine times. Other DNA sequences in the sample encode the same CDR3. The CDR3 bases are TGTGCCAGCAGTGAACTAGCGGGTTCCTACAATGAGCAGTTCTTC. It yields the protein CASSELAGSYNEQFF. The chain is built from TRBV6-4 and TRBJ2-1; 9 bases are shared with TRBD2. V lost 3 bases to trimming and J lost 1 base; unmatched junction nucleotides: 1. Germline loops: CDR1 MRHNA, CDR2 SNTAGT. The CDR3 sequence is 15 residues long.

This rearrangement joins TRBV15 to TRBJ1-6; 7 bases are shared with TRBD1. Germline loops: CDR1 LNHNV, CDR2 YYDKDF (reference sequence). The CDR3 consists of 17 residues. V lost 5 bases and J lost 7; bases outside the gene matches: 14. In DNA, the CDR3 is TGTGCCACCAGCCCCAAATCTAAAGACAGGGCCAATTCACCCCTCCACTTT. Protein product: CATSPKSKDRANSPLHF.

The chain's CDR3 is CASSQRRGEWDGYTF. As DNA, the CDR3 is TGTGCCAGCAGCCAGAGACGGGGGGAGTGGGATGGCTACACCTTC. The V call is TRBV3-1 (or the pseudogene TRBV3-2), the J call TRBJ1-2; D is perhaps TRBD1 (5 bases). Between the trimmed V and J ends, which lost 3 bases and 6 bases, there was a span of 17 bases. Germline V CDR1 and CDR2: LGHDT, YNNKEL (reference sequence). There are 15 residues in the CDR3.

Written as DNA, the CDR3 is TGTGCCAGCAGCCAAGGTACAGGACACTATGGCTACACCTTC. It yields the protein CASSQGTGHYGYTF. This chain links TRBV3-1 (or the pseudogene TRBV3-2) with TRBJ1-2, with D maybe TRBD1 (5 bases). The CDR3 contains 14 residues. In germline, CDR1 is LGHDT, CDR2 YNNKEL (reference sequence). The germline V and J ends were trimmed by 1 base and 3 bases, with 9 bases remaining between them.

The chain has TRBV29-1 and TRBJ1-6, with no clear D. Germline CDR1 reads SQVTM; CDR2 reads ANQGSEA. The CDR3 length is 13 residues. V lost 5 bases and J lost 3, with 8 bases in between. The CDR3 reads CSVKVDYNSPLHF. The CDR3 DNA is TGCAGCGTTAAGGTTGACTATAATTCACCCCTCCACTTT.

The chain carries TRBV10-3 and TRBJ2-7; either TRBD1 or TRBD2 may supply D (5 bases each). The V gene lost 7 bases and the J gene lost 6 bases, with 19 bases spanning the gap. CDR3 length equals 14 residues. Germline V gives CDR1 ENHRY, CDR2 SYGVKD. The CDR3 sequence is CAINKGQGSGEQYF. The DNA for the CDR3 is TGTGCCATCAATAAGGGGCAGGGAAGCGGCGAGCAGTACTTC.

The chain recombines TRBV7-2 with TRBJ1-1; the D is unclear. The germline V gene has CDR1 SGHTA and CDR2 FQGNSA. The CDR3 has 13 amino acids. V dropped 4 bases and J dropped 0 bases, with 6 bases sitting between them. In nucleotides, the CDR3 is TGTGCCAGCAGCTCCCTGATGAACACTGAAGCTTTCTTT. This translates into CASSSLMNTEAFF.

The chain links TRBV19 to TRBJ1-2, with a weak D call TRBD1 (5 bases). V lost 7 bases and J lost 4, with 16 bases in between. The CDR3 sequence is 14 residues long. Germline loops: CDR1 LNHDA, CDR2 SQIVND (reference sequence). In DNA form, the CDR3 reads TGTGCCAGTACCTCCCGGGGGGGGATCTATGGCTACACCTTC. This encodes CASTSRGGIYGYTF.

V is TRBV7-3 and J is TRBJ2-5; possibly TRBD2 for D (6 bases). The CDR3 contains 15 residues. Germline V gene sequence: CDR1 SGHTA, CDR2 FQGTGA. V was trimmed by 5 bases and J by 3 bases, leaving 16 bases between them. CDR3 bases: TGTGCCAGCAGCCTAGGGCCGGGGGAGGAAGAGACCCAGTACTTC. Protein product: CASSLGPGEEETQYF.